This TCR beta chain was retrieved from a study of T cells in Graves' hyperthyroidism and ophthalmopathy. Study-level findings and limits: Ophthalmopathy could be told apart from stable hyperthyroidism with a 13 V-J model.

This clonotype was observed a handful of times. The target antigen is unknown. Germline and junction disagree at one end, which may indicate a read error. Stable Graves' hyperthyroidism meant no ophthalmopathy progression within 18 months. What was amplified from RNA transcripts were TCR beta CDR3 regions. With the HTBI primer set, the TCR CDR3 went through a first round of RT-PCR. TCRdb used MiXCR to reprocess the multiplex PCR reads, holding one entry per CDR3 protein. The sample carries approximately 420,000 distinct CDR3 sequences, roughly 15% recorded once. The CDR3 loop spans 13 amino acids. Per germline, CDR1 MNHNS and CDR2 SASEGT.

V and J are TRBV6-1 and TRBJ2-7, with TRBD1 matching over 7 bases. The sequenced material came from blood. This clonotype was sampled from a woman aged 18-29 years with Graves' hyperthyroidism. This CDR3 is CAGRNTGDYEQYF. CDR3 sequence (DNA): TGTGCCGGCAGAAACACAGGGGACTACGAGCAGTACTTC.